The 10 T cell receptor beta chains below all came from one sample that was sequenced in a study of technical replicates of blood from several donors. Clones were read by immunoSEQ multiplex PCR, and TCRdb kept only the in-frame ones, dropping some. Found here are about 73,000 clones, approximately 91% of them singletons; the top ten hold 4.7%. Sequencing was carried out using PBMCs. These receptors all come from a human donor in good health. Some clones in this sample may be carry-over from other donors' samples.

The rearrangement uses TRBV5-1 and TRBJ1-1; 10 positions match TRBD1. The CDR3 consists of 15 residues. CDR1 is SGHRS and CDR2 is YFSETQ in the germline V gene. The J segment lost 1 base and the V segment lost 4 bases, leaving 4 bases of the junction unmatched. CDR3 in amino acids: CASSPDRGPNTEAFF. CDR3 nucleotide sequence: TGCGCCAGCAGCCCAGACAGGGGGCCGAACACTGAAGCTTTCTTT. Full variable domain (missing parts from reference TRBV5-1 and TRBJ1-1): KAGVTQTPRYLIKTRGQQVTLSCSPISGHRSVSWYQQTPGQGLQFLFEYFSETQRNKGNFPGRFSGRQFSNSRSEMNVSTLELGDSALYLCASSPDRGPNTEAFFGQGTRLTVV.

The chain couples TRBV4-1 to TRBJ1-1; 10 bases map to TRBD1. The ends lost 1 base at V and 5 bases at J; junction bases unmatched: 4. The CDR3 consists of 15 residues. Germline CDR1 reads MGHRA; CDR2 reads YSYEKL. CDR3 coding DNA: TGCGCCAGCAGCCAAGGGGGACAGGGGACTACTGAAGCTTTCTTT. It is translated as CASSQGGQGTTEAFF.

The V call is TRBV7-8, the J call TRBJ1-5; D ambiguous. Germline V CDR1 and CDR2: SGHVS, FQNEAQ. The CDR3 sequence is 15 residues long. V lost 0 bases, J lost 6 bases, and 12 bases lay in between. CDR3 residues: CASSLASAVGQPQHF. In DNA form, the CDR3 reads TGTGCCAGCAGCTTAGCGTCAGCGGTAGGTCAGCCCCAGCATTTT.

V is TRBV13 and J is TRBJ2-5, with 8 bases identical to TRBD2. V trimming: 1 base; J trimming: 5 bases; junction bases outside the gene matches: 3. The length of the CDR3 is 14 residues. Germline V gives CDR1 PRHDT, CDR2 FYEKMQ (reference sequence). This CDR3 is CASSLEGTSETQYF. The CDR3 DNA is TGTGCCAGCAGCTTAGAGGGGACTAGTGAGACCCAGTACTTC.

The chain couples TRBV5-8 to TRBJ2-2, with D unresolved. V was pared by 2 bases and J by 4 bases, with 12 bases between. Germline assignment: CDR1 SGHTS and CDR2 YDEGEE. The CDR3 is 15 amino acids. Here the CDR3 DNA reads TGTGCCAGCAGCTTAGACGAGCGTCGCACCGGGGAGCTGTTTTTT. It is translated as CASSLDERRTGELFF.

V is TRBV7-9 and J is TRBJ2-5; TRBD2 agrees at 8 bases. V lost 5 bases and J lost 3; bases outside the gene matches: 11. This CDR3 region has 16 residues. Per the germline V gene, CDR1 is SEHNR and CDR2 is FQNEAQ (reference sequence). The CDR3 sequence: CASSPPSGTRKETQYF. The CDR3 DNA is TGTGCCAGCAGCCCCCCCTCCGGGACTAGGAAAGAGACCCAGTACTTC.

This clone showed up just once. This chain uses TRBV6-1 with TRBJ1-3, with D unresolved. Germline CDR1 and CDR2: MNHNS and SASEGT. V dropped 3 bases and J dropped 2 bases, with 5 bases sitting between them. CDR3 length: 13 residues. CDR3 nucleotides: TGTGCCAGCAGTGAGGAGACTGGAAACACCATATATTTT. Translated: CASSEETGNTIYF.

This clone was counted once. The gene calls are TRBV5-4 and TRBJ2-6; TRBD2 is a possible D gene (6 bases). V gave up 3 bases and J gave up 2 bases, with 15 bases separating them. The length of the CDR3 is 17 residues. The V gene's germline CDR1 is SGHNT and CDR2 YYREEE (reference sequence). CDR3: CASSSNFASAGANVLTF. DNA for the CDR3: TGTGCCAGCAGCTCCAACTTTGCTAGCGCTGGGGCCAACGTCCTGACTTTC.

The chain carries TRBV4-1 and TRBJ2-7; D gene ambiguous. The CDR3 is 13 amino acids. The germline V gene has CDR1 MGHRA and CDR2 YSYEKL. V gave up 0 bases and J gave up 7 bases, with 10 bases separating them. The CDR3 DNA sequence: TGCGCCAGCAGCCAAGACCCTCCCGGGGAGCAGTACTTC. Translation: CASSQDPPGEQYF.

V and J are TRBV7-2 and TRBJ2-7; D is perhaps TRBD1 (6 bases). Germline lookup yields CDR1 SGHTA and CDR2 FQGNSA. This CDR3 spans 15 amino acids. The V end was cut by 2 bases, the J end by 0 bases, with 11 bases between. This chain's CDR3 is CASSLPIQGSYEQYF. The DNA for the CDR3 is TGTGCCAGCAGCTTACCAATACAGGGCTCCTACGAGCAGTACTTC.